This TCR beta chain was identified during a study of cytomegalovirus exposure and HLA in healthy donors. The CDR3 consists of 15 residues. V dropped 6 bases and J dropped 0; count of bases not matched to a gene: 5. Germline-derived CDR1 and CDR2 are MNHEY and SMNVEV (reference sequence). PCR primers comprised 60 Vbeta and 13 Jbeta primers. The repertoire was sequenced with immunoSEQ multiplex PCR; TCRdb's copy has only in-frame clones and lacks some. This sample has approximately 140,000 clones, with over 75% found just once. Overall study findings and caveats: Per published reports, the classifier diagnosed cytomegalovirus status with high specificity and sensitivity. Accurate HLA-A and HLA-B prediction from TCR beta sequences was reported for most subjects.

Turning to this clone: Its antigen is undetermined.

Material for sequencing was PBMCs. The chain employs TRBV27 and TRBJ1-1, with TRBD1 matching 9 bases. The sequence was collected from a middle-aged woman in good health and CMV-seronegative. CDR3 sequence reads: CASRLTGGMNTEAFF. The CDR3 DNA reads TGTGCCAGCAGGTTGACAGGGGGGATGAACACTGAAGCTTTCTTT.